The 15 T cell receptor beta chains presented below share a single source sample, sequenced in a study of T cell responses to AZD1222 COVID-19 vaccine. Assay: immunoSEQ multiplex PCR; the TCRdb copy retains only in-frame clones and omits some. This table holds some 150,000 clones, about 91% found once. Sequencing used peripheral blood, obtained 28 days after the second AZD1222 dose. The origin of the receptors is an adult who received the AZD1222 COVID-19 vaccine.

The chain links TRBV4-3 to TRBJ2-1, with D tentatively TRBD1 (5 bases). Germline V gene lookup returns CDR1 LGHNA and CDR2 YSLEER. The V end was cut by 4 bases, the J end by 0 bases, with 13 bases between. The length of the CDR3 is 16 residues. In nucleotides, the CDR3 is TGCGCCAGCAGCCGCGATACAGGAAGCTCCTACAATGAGCAGTTCTTC. The encoded protein is CASSRDTGSSYNEQFF.

The J gene is TRBJ1-3, the V gene TRBV4-1; tentatively, D is TRBD1 (6 bases). The germline V and J ends were trimmed by 2 bases and 5 bases, with 19 bases remaining between them. The CDR3 consists of 17 residues. Per the germline V gene, CDR1 is MGHRA and CDR2 is YSYEKL. The CDR3 protein is CASSQNPLPQGRNTIYF. CDR3 DNA sequence: TGCGCCAGCAGCCAAAATCCTCTCCCGCAGGGGCGAAACACCATATATTTT.

J is TRBJ2-3 and V is TRBV24-1, with no clear D. This CDR3 has 13 amino acids. Per the germline V gene, CDR1 is KGHDR and CDR2 is SFDVKD. V gave up 7 bases and J gave up 2 bases, with 9 bases separating them. The CDR3: CATSEGNTDTQYF. As DNA, the CDR3 is TGTGCCACCAGCGAAGGGAACACAGATACGCAGTATTTT.

The rearrangement links TRBV7-2 to TRBJ1-4; TRBD1 matches at 9 bases. Germline assignment: CDR1 SGHTA and CDR2 FQGNSA. The junction had 8 bases not matched to a gene; V was cut back by 5 bases and J by 7 bases. This CDR3 has 15 residues. CDR3 nucleotide sequence: TGTGCCAGCAGCCCCCAGACAGGGGGTAGTGAAAAACTGTTTTTT. Its translation is CASSPQTGGSEKLFF.

The rearrangement links TRBV19 to TRBJ1-5, with D uncertain. Germline V gives CDR1 LNHDA, CDR2 SQIVND (reference sequence). This CDR3 has 15 residues. Trimming removed 2 bases at V and 4 bases at J, with 12 bases between. The DNA of the CDR3 is TGTGCCAGTAGTATACTCCCCGAACCGAATCAGCCCCAGCATTTT. The encoded protein is CASSILPEPNQPQHF.

The chain has TRBV24-1 and TRBJ2-5; D is possibly TRBD1 (6 bases). The V gene lost 4 bases and the J gene lost 3 bases, with 11 bases spanning the gap. Germline V gene lookup returns CDR1 KGHDR and CDR2 SFDVKD. CDR3 length: 14 residues. Here the CDR3 DNA reads TGTGCCACCAGTGACACCGGACAGAAAGAGACCCAGTACTTC. Its protein product is CATSDTGQKETQYF.

The genes are TRBV7-3 and TRBJ2-6; D is possibly TRBD1 or TRBD2 (6 bases each). Looked up from germline, CDR1 is SGHTA and CDR2 is FQGTGA. This CDR3 has 18 residues. The V gene lost 5 bases and the J gene lost 0 bases, with 17 bases spanning the gap. Written as DNA, the CDR3 is TGTGCCAGCAGCCCGGGGGCAGGAGTGAGCTCTGGGGCCAACGTCCTGACTTTC. Protein product: CASSPGAGVSSGANVLTF.

In its sample, this clone was seen once. The V call is TRBV19, the J call TRBJ2-6, with 7 bases matching TRBD1. The CDR3 covers 19 residues. J lost 0 bases, V lost 5 bases, and 13 bases had no gene match. Germline V gene sequence: CDR1 LNHDA, CDR2 SQIVND (reference sequence). CDR3 in amino acids: CASSGRSGQFFSGANVLTF. The CDR3 DNA is TGTGCCAGTAGTGGCCGCTCGGGACAGTTCTTCTCTGGGGCCAACGTCCTGACTTTC.

The CDR3 DNA reads TGTGCCAGCAGCCGAACCGGGGGGAGCTCCTACGAGCAGTACTTC. Its protein product is CASSRTGGSSYEQYF. The chain carries TRBV6-5 and TRBJ2-7, with 7 positions matching TRBD2. Germline V gene sequence: CDR1 MNHEY, CDR2 SVGAGI. After removal of 6 bases from V and 0 bases from J, the junction contained 8 bases not matched to a gene. The CDR3 totals 15 residues.

The rearrangement links TRBV6-2 or TRBV6-3 to TRBJ1-1; possible D gene TRBD1, 5 bases. The CDR3 consists of 15 residues. Germline V gene data show CDR1 as MNHEY and CDR2 as SVGEGT. V was shortened by 3 bases and J by 4 bases, with 15 bases between the two germline ends. CDR3 nucleotide sequence: TGTGCCAGCAGTTATGGGGCCCTAGGAAGCACTGAAGCTTTCTTT. As protein: CASSYGALGSTEAFF.

This chain joins TRBV14 and TRBJ2-2, with 7 bases lining up with TRBD2. J gave up 4 bases and V 0 bases, and 5 bases lay outside the gene matches. CDR1 and CDR2 from the germline V gene are SGHDN and FVKESK. This CDR3 has 16 amino acids. CDR3: CASSQEGGSGTGELFF. CDR3 bases: TGTGCCAGCAGCCAAGAGGGCGGGAGCGGCACCGGGGAGCTGTTTTTT.

In this sample, this clone turned up once. This chain links TRBV4-3 with TRBJ1-2; D remains ambiguous. The CDR3 is 13 residues long. Looked up from germline, CDR1 is LGHNA and CDR2 is YSLEER. V was cut by 0 bases and J by 4 bases, with 6 bases left in between. The CDR3 DNA follows: TGCGCCAGCAGCCAAGACATCGGCTATGGCTACACCTTC. It encodes CASSQDIGYGYTF.

J is TRBJ2-6 and V is TRBV28; maybe TRBD1 (5 bases). The CDR3 loop spans 17 amino acids. V dropped 5 bases and J dropped 2 bases, with 16 bases sitting between them. From germline, CDR1 is MDHEN and CDR2 SYDVKM. The CDR3 loop is CASSPPPDRPGANVLTF. The CDR3 bases are TGTGCCAGCAGTCCCCCACCCGACAGACCTGGGGCCAACGTCCTGACTTTC.

J is TRBJ2-4 and V is TRBV5-4, with D possibly TRBD1 on 6 matching bases. Germline V gives CDR1 SGHNT, CDR2 YYREEE (reference sequence). Trimming shortened V by 6 bases and J by 1 base, and 11 bases separated the two germline ends. This CDR3 spans 14 amino acids. CDR3 loop: CASNIQGAKNIQYF. In nucleotides, the CDR3 is TGTGCCAGCAACATTCAGGGGGCCAAAAACATTCAGTACTTC.

The chain uses TRBV30 and TRBJ2-7; 9 bases align to TRBD2. V shed 4 bases and J 2 bases; nucleotides not matched to a gene: 9. CDR1 is GTSNPN and CDR2 is SVGIG in the germline V gene (reference sequence). This CDR3 is 15 amino acids long. The CDR3 region has the DNA TGTGCCTGGACCGCCGGACTAGCGACAACCTACGAGCAGTACTTC. It codes for CAWTAGLATTYEQYF.